Reported below is one TCR beta chain. This specimen comes from a study of cytotoxic CD8 clonotypes in ibrutinib-treated CLL. CDR1 SGHAT and CDR2 FQNNGV come from the germline V gene. J was trimmed by 11 bases and V by 6 bases; bases with no gene match: 7. The CDR3 runs 14 residues. Depths of 1 in 200,000 to 1 in 1 million T cells were the sequencing target. Here immunoSEQ multiplex PCR was the method, and the copy in TCRdb shows in-frame clones only, minus some. The sample yields roughly 23,000 clones, approximately 69% seen once. The sequence came from a human donor with chronic lymphocytic leukemia. This specimen consisted of PBMCs, obtained before ibrutinib treatment. The V call is TRBV11-2, the J call TRBJ1-6, with 10 bases that match TRBD1. Here the CDR3 DNA reads TGTGCCAGCAGGGGGACAGGGGTAGGGGCACCCCTCCACTTT. It codes for CASRGTGVGAPLHF.